This T cell receptor (beta chain) was sequenced during a study of cytomegalovirus exposure and HLA in healthy donors. Study outcomes and limitations: The investigators catalogued 164 TCR beta chains as cytomegalovirus-associated.

The CDR3 loop spans 19 amino acids. Looked up from germline, CDR1 is MDHEN and CDR2 is SYDVKM. Trimming at V came to 3 bases and at J to 8 bases, leaving 18 bases not matched to a gene. Separation from the approximately 670-subject first cohort characterized the roughly 110-subject validation cohort, to which the donors belonged. Comment on this clone: As yet, its antigen is unknown.

The repertoire was sequenced with immunoSEQ multiplex PCR; TCRdb's copy has only in-frame clones and lacks some. The table records more than 300,000 clones, 86% of them present only once. This sequence was found in a woman aged 18-35 years in good health and CMV-seronegative. The rearrangement joins TRBV28 to TRBJ2-1, with TRBD2 identical over 11 bases. The sequenced material came from PBMCs. The CDR3 sequence is CASSFPLVTSGKSKDEQFF. DNA of the CDR3: TGTGCCAGCAGTTTCCCCCTCGTGACTAGCGGGAAATCAAAGGATGAGCAGTTCTTC.